This T cell receptor (beta chain) appears in the sequencing data of a study of OX40 agonist ivuxolimab in advanced cancers. Looking at the study overall: 30% to 40% of patients had received prior checkpoint inhibitor therapy. Partial responses occurred in Three dose-escalation patients, one with hepatocellular carcinoma and two with cutaneous melanoma.

V was pared by 3 bases and J by 7 bases, with 13 bases between. Germline V gene lookup returns CDR1 MNHEY and CDR2 SMNVEV (reference sequence). The CDR3 has 14 residues. Clones were read by immunoSEQ multiplex PCR, and TCRdb kept only the in-frame ones, dropping some. The table includes roughly 86,000 clones, over 80% detected once. Autoimmune disease history or systemic immunosuppression was exclusionary. The rearrangement links TRBV27 to TRBJ1-5; D might be TRBD1 (5 bases). The specimen was CD4+ or CD8+ T cells sorted from blood, collected in a trial of the OX40 agonist ivuxolimab. The TCR originated in an adult with an advanced solid tumor such as melanoma, head and neck, liver or kidney cancer. This chain's CDR3 is CASSFIGGGQPQHF. The CDR3 DNA reads TGTGCCAGCAGTTTTATCGGGGGAGGCCAGCCCCAGCATTTT.